This T cell receptor (beta chain) was sequenced during a study of blood T cell repertoires in COVID-19. Method: immunoSEQ multiplex PCR; TCRdb's copy keeps in-frame clones and lacks some. The sample yields 110,000 to 150,000 clones, roughly 78% seen once. Germline V gives CDR1 SGHRS, CDR2 YFSETQ. V lost 0 bases and J 4 bases, leaving 7 bases between the germline ends. The CDR3 is 13 amino acids. The TCR sequence derives from a man aged 55 to 70 with acute or convalescent COVID-19. Sequenced: peripheral blood. V and J are TRBV5-1 and TRBJ2-5; no reliable D call. CDR3 region: CASSLASPETQYF. The CDR3 DNA follows: TGCGCCAGCAGCTTGGCTAGTCCAGAGACCCAGTACTTC.